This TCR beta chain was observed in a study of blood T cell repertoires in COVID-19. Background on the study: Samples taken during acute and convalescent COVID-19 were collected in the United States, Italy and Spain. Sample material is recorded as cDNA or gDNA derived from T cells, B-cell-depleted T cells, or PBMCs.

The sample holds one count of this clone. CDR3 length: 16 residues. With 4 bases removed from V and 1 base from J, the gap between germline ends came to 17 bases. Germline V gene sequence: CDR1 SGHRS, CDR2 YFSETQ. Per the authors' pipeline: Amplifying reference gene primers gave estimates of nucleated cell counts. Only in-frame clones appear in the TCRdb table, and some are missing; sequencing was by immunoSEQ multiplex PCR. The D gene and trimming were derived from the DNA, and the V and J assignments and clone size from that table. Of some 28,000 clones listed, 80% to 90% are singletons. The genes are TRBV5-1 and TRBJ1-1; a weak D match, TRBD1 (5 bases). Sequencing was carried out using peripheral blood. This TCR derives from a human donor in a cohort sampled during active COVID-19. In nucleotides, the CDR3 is TGCGCCAGCAGCATGGTATATACGCAGGGGAACACTGAAGCTTTCTTT. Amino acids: CASSMVYTQGNTEAFF.